Included here is one T cell receptor (beta chain) sequence, with context. Its antigen remains unidentified. Primers included in the PCR were 60 Vbeta and 13 Jbeta primers. Profiled with immunoSEQ multiplex PCR; TCRdb holds only in-frame clones, not every one. In the table there are over 100,000 clones, less than 70% of which are singletons. This specimen belongs to a study of cytomegalovirus exposure and HLA in healthy donors. Study-level findings and limits: According to a later analysis, donors in an Asian-associated ancestry cluster reportedly had fewer N-insertions than the roughly 660-donor mean.

The receptor comes from a woman in her 30s in good health and CMV-seronegative. The material sequenced was PBMCs.

In DNA, the CDR3 is TGTGCCAGCAGTCTCAGGGGGCTCGCCAATCAGCCCCAGCATTTT. It encodes CASSLRGLANQPQHF. This chain uses TRBV6-5 with TRBJ1-5; TRBD1 agrees at 8 bases. The CDR3 runs 15 residues. In germline, CDR1 is MNHEY, CDR2 SVGAGI. V was pared by 5 bases and J by 3 bases, with 6 bases of the junction left unmatched.